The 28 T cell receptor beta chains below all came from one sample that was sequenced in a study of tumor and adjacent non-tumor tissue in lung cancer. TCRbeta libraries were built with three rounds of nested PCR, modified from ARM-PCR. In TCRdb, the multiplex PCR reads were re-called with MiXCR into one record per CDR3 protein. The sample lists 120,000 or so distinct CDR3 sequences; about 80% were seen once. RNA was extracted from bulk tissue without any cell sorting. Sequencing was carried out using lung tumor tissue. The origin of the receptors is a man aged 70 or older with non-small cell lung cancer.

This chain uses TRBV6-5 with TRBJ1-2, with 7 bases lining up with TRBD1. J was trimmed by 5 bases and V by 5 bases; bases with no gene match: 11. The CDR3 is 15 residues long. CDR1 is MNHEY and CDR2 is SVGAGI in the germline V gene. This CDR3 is CASSTTGVGAYGYTF. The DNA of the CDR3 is TGTGCCAGCAGTACTACAGGGGTGGGCGCTTATGGCTACACCTTC.

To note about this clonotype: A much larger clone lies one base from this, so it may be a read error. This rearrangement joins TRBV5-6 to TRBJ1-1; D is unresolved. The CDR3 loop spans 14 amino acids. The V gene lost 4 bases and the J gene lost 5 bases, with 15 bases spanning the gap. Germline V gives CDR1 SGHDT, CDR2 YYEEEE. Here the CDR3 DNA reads TGTGCCAGCAGCCCCGGTTTTGGTGGGACTGAAGCTTTCTTT. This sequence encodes CASSPGFGGTEAFF.

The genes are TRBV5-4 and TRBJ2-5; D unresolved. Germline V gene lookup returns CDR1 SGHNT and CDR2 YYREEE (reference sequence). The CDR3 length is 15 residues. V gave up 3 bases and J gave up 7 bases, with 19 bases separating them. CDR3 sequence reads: CASSYVTEELGTQYF. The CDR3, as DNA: TGTGCCAGCAGCTACGTGACTGAGGAACTCGGGACCCAGTACTTC.

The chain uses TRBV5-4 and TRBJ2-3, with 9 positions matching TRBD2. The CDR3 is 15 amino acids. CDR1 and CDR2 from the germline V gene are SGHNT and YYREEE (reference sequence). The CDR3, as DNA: TGTGACAGTAGCTGGCGGGGGGGTCGGGCAGATACGCAGTATTTT. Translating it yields CDSSWRGGRADTQYF.

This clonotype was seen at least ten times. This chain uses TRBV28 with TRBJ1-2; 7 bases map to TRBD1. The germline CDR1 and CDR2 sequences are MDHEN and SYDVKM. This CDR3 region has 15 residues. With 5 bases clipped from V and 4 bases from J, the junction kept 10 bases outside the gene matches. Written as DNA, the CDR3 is TGTGCCAGCAGTGTAATCTTCCGGGACAGCTATGGCTACACCTTC. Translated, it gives CASSVIFRDSYGYTF.

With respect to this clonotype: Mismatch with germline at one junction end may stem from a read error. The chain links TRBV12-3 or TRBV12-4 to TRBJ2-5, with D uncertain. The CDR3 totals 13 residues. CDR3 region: CASSLNIGETHYF. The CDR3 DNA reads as TGTGCCAGCAGTCTGAATATAGGAGAGACCCATTACTTT.

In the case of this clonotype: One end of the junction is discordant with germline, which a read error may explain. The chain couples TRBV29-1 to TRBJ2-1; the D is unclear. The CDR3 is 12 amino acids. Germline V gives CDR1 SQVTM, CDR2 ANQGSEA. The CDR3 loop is CKAIGLYYEQLF. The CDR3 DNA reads TGCAAAGCAATCGGGCTTTACTATGAGCAGTTATTC.

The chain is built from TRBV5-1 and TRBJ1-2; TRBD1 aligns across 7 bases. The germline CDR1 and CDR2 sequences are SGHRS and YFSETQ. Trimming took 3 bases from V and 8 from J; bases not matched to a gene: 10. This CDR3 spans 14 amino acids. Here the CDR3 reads CASSSNGTGDGYTF. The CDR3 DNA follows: TGCGCCAGCAGCTCAAACGGAACAGGGGACGGCTACACCTTC.

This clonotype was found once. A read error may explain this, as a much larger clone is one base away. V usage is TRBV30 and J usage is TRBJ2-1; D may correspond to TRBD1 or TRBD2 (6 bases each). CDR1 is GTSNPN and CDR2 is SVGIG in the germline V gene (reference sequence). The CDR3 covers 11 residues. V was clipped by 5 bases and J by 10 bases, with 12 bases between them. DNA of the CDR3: TGTGCCTGGGGGCTAGGGGGGGAGCAGTTCTTC. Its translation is CAWGLGGEQFF.

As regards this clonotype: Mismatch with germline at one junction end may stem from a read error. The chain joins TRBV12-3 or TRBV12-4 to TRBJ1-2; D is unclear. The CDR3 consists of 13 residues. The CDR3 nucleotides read TGTGCCAGCAGTTATCCCAAGGGCTATGGCTACATCTTC. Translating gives CASSYPKGYGYIF.

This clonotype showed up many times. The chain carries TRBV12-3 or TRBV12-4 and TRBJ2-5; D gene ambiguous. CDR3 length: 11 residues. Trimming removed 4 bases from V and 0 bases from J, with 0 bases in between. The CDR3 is CASSYQETQYF. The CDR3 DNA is TGTGCCAGCAGTTACCAAGAGACCCAGTACTTC.

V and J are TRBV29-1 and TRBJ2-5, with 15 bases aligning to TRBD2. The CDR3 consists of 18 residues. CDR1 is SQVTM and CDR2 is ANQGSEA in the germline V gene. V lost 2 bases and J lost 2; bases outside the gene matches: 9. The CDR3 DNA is TGCAGCGTTGAATTCTTTTGGACTAGCGGGGGGGAACAAGAGACCCAGTACTTC. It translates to CSVEFFWTSGGEQETQYF.

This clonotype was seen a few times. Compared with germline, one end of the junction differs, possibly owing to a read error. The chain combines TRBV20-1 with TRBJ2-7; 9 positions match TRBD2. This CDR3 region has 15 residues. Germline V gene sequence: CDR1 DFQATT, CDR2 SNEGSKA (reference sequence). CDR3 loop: CNVREGLAGTYEQYF. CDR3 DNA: TGCAATGTTAGAGAAGGGCTAGCGGGGACCTACGAGCAGTATTTC.

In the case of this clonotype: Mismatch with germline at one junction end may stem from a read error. CDR3 DNA: TGTGCCAGCAGTTACTTCGGGATTAGCGGGGGGGGATACTTTAAAGGGGAGCTGTTTTTC. It codes for CASSYFGISGGGYFKGELFF. The genes are TRBV6-5 and TRBJ2-2; 11 bases are shared with TRBD2. This CDR3 has 20 residues. Looked up from germline, CDR1 is MNHEY and CDR2 is SVGAGI.

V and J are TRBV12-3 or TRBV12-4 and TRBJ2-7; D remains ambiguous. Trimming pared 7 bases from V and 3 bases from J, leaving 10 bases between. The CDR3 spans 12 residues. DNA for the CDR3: TGTGCCAGCAATTTTTCACTCTACGAGCAGTACTTC. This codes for CASNFSLYEQYF.

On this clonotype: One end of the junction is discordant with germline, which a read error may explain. The CDR3, as DNA: TGTGCCAGCGCCCTACGGGGGGGCACCGGGTCCAATAAGCAGTTCTTC. Its translation: CASALRGGTGSNKQFF. The genes are TRBV6-1 and TRBJ2-1, with 8 bases identical to TRBD2. There are 16 residues in the CDR3. Germline V gives CDR1 MNHNS, CDR2 SASEGT.

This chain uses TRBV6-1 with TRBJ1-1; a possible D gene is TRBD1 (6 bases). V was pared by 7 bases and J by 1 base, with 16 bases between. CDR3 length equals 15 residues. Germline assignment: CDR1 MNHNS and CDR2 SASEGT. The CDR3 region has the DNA TGTGCCAGCAATGCCCGCCAGGGGACGAACACTGAAGCTTTCTTT. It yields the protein CASNARQGTNTEAFF.

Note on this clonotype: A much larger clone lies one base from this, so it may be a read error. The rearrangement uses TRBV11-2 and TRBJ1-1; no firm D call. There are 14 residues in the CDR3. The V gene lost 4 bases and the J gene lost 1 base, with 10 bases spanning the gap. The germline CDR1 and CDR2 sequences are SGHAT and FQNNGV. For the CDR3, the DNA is TGTGCCAGCAGCTCCGGACGGTCGAACACTGAAGCTTTCTTT. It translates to CASSSGRSNTEAFF.

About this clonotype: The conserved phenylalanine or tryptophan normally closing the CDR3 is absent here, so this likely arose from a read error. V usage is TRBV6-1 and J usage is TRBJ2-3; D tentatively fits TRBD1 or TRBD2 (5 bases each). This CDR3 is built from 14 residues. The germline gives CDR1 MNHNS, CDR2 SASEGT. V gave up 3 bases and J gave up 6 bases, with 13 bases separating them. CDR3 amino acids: CASSDSGAGDTQYL. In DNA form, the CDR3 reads TGTGCCAGCAGTGATTCCGGGGCCGGTGATACGCAGTATCTT.

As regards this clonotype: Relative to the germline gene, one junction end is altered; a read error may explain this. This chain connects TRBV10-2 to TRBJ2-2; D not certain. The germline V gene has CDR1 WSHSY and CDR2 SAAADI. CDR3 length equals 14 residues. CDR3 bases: TGCACCAGCAGTGATCTGTGGGCTACCGGGGAGCTGTTTTTT. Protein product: CTSSDLWATGELFF.

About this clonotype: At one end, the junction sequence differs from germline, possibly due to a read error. The CDR3 DNA is TGTGCCACCATGGCGGGGTTGGAAAACACCTGGGAGCTGTTTTTT. As protein: CATMAGLENTWELFF. The rearrangement links TRBV6-1 to TRBJ2-2; D possibly corresponds to TRBD2 (6 bases). This CDR3 is 15 amino acids long. Germline V gene lookup returns CDR1 MNHNS and CDR2 SASEGT.

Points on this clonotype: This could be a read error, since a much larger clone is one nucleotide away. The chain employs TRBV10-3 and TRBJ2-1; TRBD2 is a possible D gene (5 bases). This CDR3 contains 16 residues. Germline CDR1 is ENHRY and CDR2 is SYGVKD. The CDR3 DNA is TGTGCCATCAGTGAGTCGGCGGGTGCAGCCTACAATGAGCAGTGCTTC. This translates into CAISESAGAAYNEQCF.

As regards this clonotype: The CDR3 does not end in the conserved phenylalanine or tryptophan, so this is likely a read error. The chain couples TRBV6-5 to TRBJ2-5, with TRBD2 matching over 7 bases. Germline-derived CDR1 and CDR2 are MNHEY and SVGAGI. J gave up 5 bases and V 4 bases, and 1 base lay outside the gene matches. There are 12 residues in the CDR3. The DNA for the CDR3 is TGTGCCAGCAGTTGGGGGGGGGAGACCCAGTACATC. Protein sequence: CASSWGGETQYI.

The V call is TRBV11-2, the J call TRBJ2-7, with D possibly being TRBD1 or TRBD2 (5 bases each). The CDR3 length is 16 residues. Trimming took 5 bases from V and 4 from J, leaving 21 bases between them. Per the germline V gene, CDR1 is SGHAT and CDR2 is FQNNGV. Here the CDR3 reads CASSPPAGRPTYEQYF. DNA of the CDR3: TGTGCCAGCAGCCCCCCCGCAGGGAGACCAACATACGAGCAGTACTTC.

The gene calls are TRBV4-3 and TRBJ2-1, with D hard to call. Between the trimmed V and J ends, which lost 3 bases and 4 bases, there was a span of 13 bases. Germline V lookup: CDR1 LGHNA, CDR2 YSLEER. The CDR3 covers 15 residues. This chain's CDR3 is CASSHRVADYNEQFF. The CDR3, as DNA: TGCGCCAGCAGCCACAGAGTAGCTGATTACAATGAGCAGTTCTTC.

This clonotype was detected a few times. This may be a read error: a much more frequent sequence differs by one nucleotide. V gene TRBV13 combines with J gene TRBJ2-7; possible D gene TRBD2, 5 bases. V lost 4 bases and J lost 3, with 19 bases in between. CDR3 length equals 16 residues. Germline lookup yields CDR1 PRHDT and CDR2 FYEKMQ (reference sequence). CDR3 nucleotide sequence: TGTGCCAGCAGCTCAGCTCCCCCGGGATACCGCTACGAGCAGTACTTC. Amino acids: CASSSAPPGYRYEQYF.

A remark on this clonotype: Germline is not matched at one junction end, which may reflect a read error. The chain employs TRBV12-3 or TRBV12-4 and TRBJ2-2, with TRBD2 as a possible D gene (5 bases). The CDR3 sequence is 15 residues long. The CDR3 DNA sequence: TGTGCCAGCAAGATCTTTCCTCTGAACATCGGGGAGCTATTTTTT. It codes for CASKIFPLNIGELFF.

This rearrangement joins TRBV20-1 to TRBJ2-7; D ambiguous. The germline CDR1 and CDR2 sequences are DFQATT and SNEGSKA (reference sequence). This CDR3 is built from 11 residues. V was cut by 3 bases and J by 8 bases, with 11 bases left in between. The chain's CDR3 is CSASTISKQYF. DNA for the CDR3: TGCAGTGCTAGTACAATCTCCAAGCAGTACTTC.